This T cell receptor beta chain emerged from a study of cytomegalovirus exposure and HLA in healthy donors. In the PCR, 60 Vbeta and 13 Jbeta primers were used. Sequencing was performed with immunoSEQ multiplex PCR; in TCRdb, only in-frame clones are kept and a portion is missing. This sample's clone table lists 160,000 or so clones. Trimming removed 2 bases from V and 4 bases from J; junction bases left unmatched: 3. The CDR3 is 15 residues long. CDR1 is MDHEN, CDR2 SYDVKM, per germline. This TCR was recovered from a man aged 30 to 39 in good health and CMV-seronegative. V usage is TRBV28 and J usage is TRBJ1-5, with 9 bases fitting TRBD1. The sample consisted of PBMCs. DNA of the CDR3: TGTGCCAGCAGTTTACGAGGACAGGGGAATCAGCCCCAGCATTTT. Its translation: CASSLRGQGNQPQHF.